This T cell receptor beta chain was captured in a study of blood T cells in healthy people across ages. Notes on the study in general: Samples with more naive T cells showed higher observed beta diversity. Naive CD4+ cells and diversity were both higher in long-lived donors than in aged donors. Possibly confounding the expanded clonotype changes was the fact that donor CMV status was unknown.

Then a second PCR, running roughly 7 to 12 cycles, was carried out with a sample-barcoded 5' primer and a J-beta primer mix. Paired-end reads containing CDR3 totaled no fewer than 2.5 million for each sample. TCRdb itself ran the 5' RACE reads through MiXCR, one entry per CDR3 protein. This table holds 790,000 or so distinct CDR3 sequences, about 42% found once. With respect to this clonotype: The antigen is unknown.

The CDR3 consists of 13 residues. Looked up from germline, CDR1 is KGHSH and CDR2 is LQKENI. V lost 3 bases, J lost 7 bases, and 12 bases lay in between. This TCR was recovered from a man aged 80 or over in good health. The chain couples TRBV18 to TRBJ1-1; no definite D call. The sequenced sample consisted of blood. The CDR3 DNA sequence: TGTGCCAGCTCACCGATGGACCGGAGTGAAGCTTTCTTT. Its protein product is CASSPMDRSEAFF.